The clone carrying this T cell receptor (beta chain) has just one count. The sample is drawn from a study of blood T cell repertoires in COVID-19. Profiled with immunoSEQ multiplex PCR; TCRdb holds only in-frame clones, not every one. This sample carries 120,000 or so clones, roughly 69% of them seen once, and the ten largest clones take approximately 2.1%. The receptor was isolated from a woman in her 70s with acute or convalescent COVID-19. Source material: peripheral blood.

The CDR3 bases are TGTGCCAGCAGCCTCGCCGGGACAGGGATCTATGGCTACACCTTC. It encodes CASSLAGTGIYGYTF. The genes are TRBV6-5 and TRBJ1-2; TRBD1 matches at 9 bases. Germline V lookup: CDR1 MNHEY, CDR2 SVGAGI. The length of the CDR3 is 15 residues. The ends lost 6 bases at V and 4 bases at J; junction bases unmatched: 9.